Shown below are 5 T cell receptor beta chains from a single sample sequenced in a study of cytomegalovirus exposure and HLA in healthy donors. Produced via immunoSEQ multiplex PCR; TCRdb's table is partial and in-frame only. The data show about 140,000 clones, with about 91% seen just once and around 8% held by the top ten. The sequencing input was PBMCs. Receptors were obtained from a woman between 18 and 29 years old in good health and CMV-seropositive.

The chain couples TRBV2 to TRBJ1-1, with unresolved D. CDR1 is SNHLY and CDR2 is FYNNEI in the germline V gene. The CDR3 has 12 amino acids. The V gene lost 8 bases and the J gene lost 0 bases, with 7 bases spanning the gap. The CDR3 bases are TGTGCCAGCGATGGCATGAACACTGAAGCTTTCTTT. Translated: CASDGMNTEAFF.

The V and J genes are TRBV28 and TRBJ1-2; 8 bases agree with TRBD1. The CDR3 has 15 amino acids. Germline trimming cut 8 bases from V and 5 bases from J; bases unmatched to any gene: 13. The germline gives CDR1 MDHEN, CDR2 SYDVKM. CDR3 coding DNA: TGTGCCAGCGTAGCATTCGACAGGGGTGGATATGGCTACACCTTC. Residues: CASVAFDRGGYGYTF.

The rearrangement joins TRBV7-9 to TRBJ2-1; 13 bases match TRBD2. The CDR3 has 17 residues. Unmatched junction bases numbered 5, after V lost 3 bases and J lost 3 bases. Germline-derived CDR1 and CDR2 are SEHNR and FQNEAQ (reference sequence). The CDR3 protein is CASSFGLAGVGYNEQFF. In DNA, the CDR3 is TGTGCCAGCAGCTTCGGACTAGCGGGAGTGGGCTACAATGAGCAGTTCTTC.

The chain has TRBV29-1 and TRBJ2-1, with unresolved D. This CDR3 contains 12 residues. CDR1 and CDR2 from the germline V gene are SQVTM and ANQGSEA. Trimming pared 0 bases from V and 9 bases from J, leaving 9 bases between. The CDR3 loop is CSVEDLKPEQFF. The CDR3 DNA is TGCAGCGTTGAAGATCTAAAGCCTGAGCAGTTCTTC.

The chain has TRBV28 and TRBJ1-2; tentatively, D is TRBD1 (6 bases). Germline-derived CDR1 and CDR2 are MDHEN and SYDVKM. The CDR3 spans 11 residues. CDR3 DNA sequence: TGTGCTAGCTTTGGGCAGGGGGGCTACACCTTC. Its protein is CASFGQGGYTF.